What follows is one TCR beta chain and its context. This record comes from a study of molecular identifiers for immune sequencing clone quantification. This CDR3 has 19 amino acids. Trimming removed 0 bases from V and 4 bases from J; junction bases left unmatched: 17. The germline V gene encodes CDR1 LGHDT and CDR2 YNNKEL (reference sequence). Listed TCR primers and previously described methods were used for bulk TCR libraries. MiXCR was run by TCRdb on the PCR reads, yielding one entry per CDR3 protein. Here the sample spans about 630,000 distinct CDR3 sequences, about 25% being singletons. Sorted naive CD8 T cells were those defined as CD8+CD4-CCR7+CD45RA+.

Sequenced input: naive CD8+ T cells from blood, with Jurkat cell RNA spiked in. The subset: FACS-sorted CD8+CD4-CCR7+CD45RA+ naive T cells. This clonotype originated in a human donor in good health. Some libraries in this study had Jurkat cell RNA spiked in. V is TRBV3-1 and J is TRBJ1-1; 7 bases match TRBD1. The chain's CDR3 is CASSQEGGAGETGSTEAFF. For the CDR3, the DNA is TGTGCCAGCAGCCAAGAAGGTGGGGCAGGGGAGACAGGGAGCACTGAAGCTTTCTTT.